A single sample gave rise to the 29 T cell receptor beta chains below, sequenced in a study of low-dose radiotherapy and immunotherapy resistance in tumors. With TRAV- and TRBV-specific primers, first-strand cDNA was made, covering the alpha and beta chains. TCRs underwent about 22 PCR cycles of amplification with a constant-region primer and V-primer adapter. One entry per CDR3 protein results from TCRdb running MiXCR on the reads. The table includes approximately 14,000 distinct CDR3 sequences, 49% detected once. The receptors derive from a human donor with advanced metastatic prostate, ovarian, gallbladder or colorectal cancer (not recorded which). This table probably holds off-target reads from a library built for another chain.

The rearrangement links TRBV4-3 to TRBJ2-7, with TRBD2 as a possible D gene (7 bases). The CDR3 sequence is 15 residues long. V was shortened by 1 base and J by 4 bases, with 14 bases between the two germline ends. The germline V gene has CDR1 LGHNA and CDR2 YSLEER. The CDR3 bases are TGCGCCAGCAGCCAAGGATCGGGGGGCGTATACGAGCAGTACTTC. Protein: CASSQGSGGVYEQYF.

This chain joins TRBV19 and TRBJ2-3, with 9 bases matching TRBD1. Germline CDR1 reads LNHDA; CDR2 reads SQIVND (reference sequence). This CDR3 has 17 residues. V shed 1 base, J shed 1 base, and the junction held 6 bases outside the gene matches. DNA of the CDR3: TGTGCCAGTAGTATAGTTCGGACAGGGGCGGGCACAGATACGCAGTATTTT. Protein product: CASSIVRTGAGTDTQYF.

The DNA of the CDR3 is TGTGCCAGCAGCAAAGCCCATGAGCAGTTCTTC. Protein: CASSKAHEQFF. The chain combines TRBV21-1 with TRBJ2-1. TRBV21-1 counts as a pseudogene. This CDR3 has 11 amino acids.

This clonotype was seen a handful of times. V is TRBV6-2 or TRBV6-3 and J is TRBJ1-1; D gene ambiguous. CDR1 is MNHEY and CDR2 is SVGEGT in the germline V gene. The V gene lost 6 bases and the J gene lost 0 bases, with 11 bases spanning the gap. The CDR3 has 14 residues. The CDR3: CASRSWTVNTEAFF. In nucleotides, the CDR3 is TGTGCCAGCAGGAGTTGGACGGTGAACACTGAAGCTTTCTTT.

CDR3 coding DNA: TGTGCCAGCAGTGATACGGACACTGAAGCTTTCTTT. It is translated as CASSDTDTEAFF. The chain links TRBV2 to TRBJ1-1, with no clear D. The CDR3 extends over 12 amino acids. Germline V gives CDR1 SNHLY, CDR2 FYNNEI. The germline V and J ends were trimmed by 3 bases and 3 bases, with 5 bases remaining between them.

This clonotype was picked up one time. The J gene is TRBJ2-7, the V gene TRBV29-1; D uncertain. CDR3 length: 12 residues. CDR1 and CDR2 (germline): SQVTM, ANQGSEA. The V end was cut by 8 bases, the J end by 6 bases, with 17 bases between. The CDR3 reads CSPGWGGVEQYF. CDR3 in DNA: TGCAGCCCCGGGTGGGGTGGAGTCGAGCAGTACTTC.

The genes are TRBV29-1 and TRBJ2-5, with 7 bases identical to TRBD1. The CDR3 consists of 14 residues. The J segment lost 7 bases and the V segment lost 6 bases, leaving 14 bases of the junction unmatched. Germline-derived CDR1 and CDR2 are SQVTM and ANQGSEA. The DNA of the CDR3 is TGCAGCGTACACGTTTTGACAGGGAAGGGGACCCAGTACTTC. Residues: CSVHVLTGKGTQYF. The full variable domain, completed using reference TRBV29-1 and TRBJ2-5, is SAVISQKPSRDICQRGTSLTIQCQVDSQVTMMFWYRQQPGQSLTLIATANQGSEATYESGFVIDKFPISRPNLTFSTLTVSNMSPEDSSIYLCSVHVLTGKGTQYFGPGTRLLVL.

The V call is TRBV12-3 or TRBV12-4, the J call TRBJ1-2; possibly TRBD1 for D (5 bases). There are 12 residues in the CDR3. V dropped 7 bases and J dropped 7 bases, with 13 bases sitting between them. CDR3: CASTTEGLGYTF. CDR3 DNA sequence: TGTGCCAGCACTACCGAGGGGCTTGGCTACACCTTC.

The V gene is TRBV18, the J gene TRBJ1-5; no definite D call. V was cut by 2 bases and J by 6 bases, with 11 bases left in between. Germline V gives CDR1 KGHSH, CDR2 LQKENI. The CDR3 runs to 14 residues. The CDR3 DNA is TGTGCCAGCTCACCAGGGTTGGGGTTTCAGCCCCAGCATTTT. Its translation: CASSPGLGFQPQHF.

This clonotype has more than one count but fewer than ten. The J gene is TRBJ2-2, the V gene TRBV5-1; D gene unclear. CDR3 length: 13 amino acids. Germline lookup yields CDR1 SGHRS and CDR2 YFSETQ. The ends were cut back, 4 bases at V and 7 bases at J, with 11 bases in the middle. This CDR3 is CASSLRESGELFF. The CDR3 DNA sequence: TGCGCCAGCAGCCTAAGAGAGAGCGGGGAGCTGTTTTTT.

The chain couples TRBV29-1 to TRBJ2-1; D is possibly TRBD2 (5 bases). The CDR3 loop spans 15 amino acids. Trimming stripped 5 bases from V and 0 bases from J, with 14 bases between. Germline-derived CDR1 and CDR2 are SQVTM and ANQGSEA. In DNA form, the CDR3 reads TGCAGCGTTCCTACGGGGTCGGGCTCCTACAATGAGCAGTTCTTC. Protein: CSVPTGSGSYNEQFF.

A few counts support this clonotype. The CDR3, as DNA: TGCGCCAGCAGCTTGGGGGACCTCTCCAATGAGCAGTTCTTC. This codes for CASSLGDLSNEQFF. The rearrangement joins TRBV5-1 to TRBJ2-1; D possibly matches TRBD1 or TRBD2 (5 bases each). The germline gives CDR1 SGHRS, CDR2 YFSETQ. V was clipped by 0 bases and J by 6 bases, with 10 bases between them. The CDR3 consists of 14 residues.

The chain uses TRBV29-1 and TRBJ1-4; D is ambiguous. V was cut by 6 bases and J by 0 bases, with 17 bases left in between. The CDR3 is 16 residues long. Germline V gene sequence: CDR1 SQVTM, CDR2 ANQGSEA. CDR3 sequence (DNA): TGCAGCGTAGCCTCCTTAACGGGATCAACTAATGAAAAACTGTTTTTT. Its protein product is CSVASLTGSTNEKLFF.

The rearrangement joins TRBV28 to TRBJ1-2; D not certain. Germline loops: CDR1 MDHEN, CDR2 SYDVKM. CDR3 length equals 12 residues. Trimming stripped 10 bases from V and 5 bases from J, with 14 bases between. The CDR3 sequence: CATSVGAYGYTF. DNA of the CDR3: TGTGCCACCTCAGTCGGCGCGTATGGCTACACCTTC.

This clonotype was observed a handful of times. The J gene is TRBJ1-4, the V gene TRBV7-8; possibly TRBD1 for D (5 bases). The CDR3 is made up of 17 amino acids. With 6 bases removed from V and 7 bases from J, the gap between germline ends came to 24 bases. Germline CDR1 and CDR2: SGHVS and FQNEAQ. The CDR3 nucleotides are TGTGCCAGCAGGCTAAGGTCTTTACAGGTTGGAGGTGAAAAACTGTTTTTT. Its translation: CASRLRSLQVGGEKLFF.

This chain uses TRBV6-5 with TRBJ2-3, with TRBD1 matching 7 bases. This CDR3 contains 16 residues. Germline loops: CDR1 MNHEY, CDR2 SVGAGI. Trimming at V came to 2 bases and at J to 2 bases, leaving 7 bases not matched to a gene. The CDR3 is CASSYGYRGATDTQYF. Here the CDR3 DNA reads TGTGCCAGCAGTTACGGATACAGGGGAGCCACAGATACGCAGTATTTT.

This chain connects TRBV5-5 to TRBJ2-2; no clear D gene. Germline CDR1 reads SGHKS; CDR2 reads YYEKEE (reference sequence). The CDR3 loop spans 14 amino acids. The V gene lost 0 bases and the J gene lost 5 bases, with 8 bases spanning the gap. CDR3 coding DNA: TGTGCCAGCAGCTTGGAGGGTAGGACCGGGGAGCTGTTTTTT. It translates to CASSLEGRTGELFF.

For the CDR3, the DNA is TGTGCCAGCAGTTTATTTGGGGACAGGGGGCTTGTGAGGTCCTACAATGAGCAGTTCTTC. Protein product: CASSLFGDRGLVRSYNEQFF. The chain recombines TRBV28 with TRBJ2-1; 12 bases align to TRBD1. The CDR3 covers 20 residues. After removal of 1 base from V and 1 base from J, the junction contained 11 bases not matched to a gene. Per germline, CDR1 MDHEN and CDR2 SYDVKM.

There are a few counts of this clonotype. This rearrangement joins TRBV20-1 to TRBJ2-3; TRBD2 agrees at 11 bases. With V trimmed by 6 bases and J by 1 base, 12 bases remained unmatched. CDR3 length equals 17 residues. Looked up from germline, CDR1 is DFQATT and CDR2 is SNEGSKA (reference sequence). CDR3 nucleotides: TGCAGTGCCCCCGGTCTAGCGGGGGGTGCGGGCACAGATACGCAGTATTTT. It yields the protein CSAPGLAGGAGTDTQYF.

The genes are TRBV18 and TRBJ2-3; D unresolved. CDR1 is KGHSH, CDR2 LQKENI, per germline. V was trimmed by 0 bases and J by 1 base, leaving 5 bases between them. The CDR3 is made up of 14 amino acids. The CDR3 reads CASSPPIGTDTQYF. In DNA form, the CDR3 reads TGTGCCAGCTCACCACCGATAGGCACAGATACGCAGTATTTT.

This chain connects TRBV20-1 to TRBJ1-2; D perhaps matches TRBD1 (5 bases). V dropped 1 base and J dropped 2 bases, with 14 bases sitting between them. In germline, CDR1 is DFQATT, CDR2 SNEGSKA (reference sequence). CDR3 length: 15 residues. The CDR3 DNA is TGCAGTGCTAGAGGCCATGAGGGGCGAAACTATGGCTACACCTTC. Its translation is CSARGHEGRNYGYTF.

This chain joins TRBV19 and TRBJ1-2; TRBD1 agrees at 7 bases. The CDR3 extends over 13 amino acids. V gave up 7 bases and J gave up 8 bases; unmatched junction bases: 10. Germline V gene lookup returns CDR1 LNHDA and CDR2 SQIVND (reference sequence). CDR3 nucleotides: TGTGCCAGTACCCGCACAGGGGTTTTCGGCTACACCTTC. This codes for CASTRTGVFGYTF.

This clonotype was seen a few times. The genes are TRBV28 and TRBJ2-1; 9 bases match TRBD1. The CDR3 covers 14 residues. CDR1 and CDR2 (germline): MDHEN, SYDVKM. V dropped 8 bases and J dropped 7; count of bases not matched to a gene: 9. CDR3 residues: CASHAGTGFNEQFF. The CDR3 region has the DNA TGTGCCAGCCATGCCGGGACAGGGTTTAATGAGCAGTTCTTC.

This clonotype was seen a single time. CDR3 DNA sequence: TGTGCCAGCAGTTTTACCAGCCTGAACACTGAAGCTTTCTTT. Translating gives CASSFTSLNTEAFF. The V call is TRBV27, the J call TRBJ1-1; no clear D. This CDR3 has 14 amino acids. The germline CDR1 and CDR2 sequences are MNHEY and SMNVEV (reference sequence). V lost 3 bases and J 0 bases, leaving 8 bases between the germline ends.

This clonotype has more than one count but fewer than ten. This chain uses TRBV28 with TRBJ2-7; D gene uncertain. V shed 8 bases and J shed 2 bases, with 13 bases lying between them. The CDR3 has 13 amino acids. Germline CDR1 and CDR2: MDHEN and SYDVKM. In DNA, the CDR3 is TGTGCCAGCTCGGGCACCCCTCCCTACGAGCAGTACTTC. As protein: CASSGTPPYEQYF. The full variable domain, its missing parts supplied by reference TRBV28 and TRBJ2-7, is DVKVTQSSRYLVKRTGEKVFLECVQDMDHENMFWYRQDPGLGLRLIYFSYDVKMKEKGDIPEGYSVSREKKERFSLILESASTNQTSMYLCASSGTPPYEQYFGPGTRLTVT.

This rearrangement joins TRBV28 to TRBJ2-1; D not resolved. Looked up from germline, CDR1 is MDHEN and CDR2 is SYDVKM. CDR3 length equals 14 residues. V was shortened by 5 bases and J by 4 bases, with 12 bases between the two germline ends. The CDR3 sequence is CASSPLGVYNEQFF. CDR3 in DNA: TGTGCCAGCAGTCCCCTTGGTGTGTACAATGAGCAGTTCTTC.

The chain recombines TRBV6-2 or TRBV6-3 with TRBJ2-7; weak D call: TRBD2 (5 bases). The CDR3 has 14 residues. Germline CDR1 MNHEY, CDR2 SVGEGT. The V and J ends lost 7 bases and 0 bases respectively, with 13 bases between them. In DNA, the CDR3 is TGTGCCAGCATCGGAGGACGCCCCTCCTACGAGCAGTACTTC. It codes for CASIGGRPSYEQYF.

V and J are TRBV27 and TRBJ1-6; 11 nucleotides line up with TRBD1. The V gene's germline CDR1 is MNHEY and CDR2 SMNVEV (reference sequence). The CDR3 sequence is 14 residues long. V lost 6 bases and J lost 9; bases outside the gene matches: 4. As DNA, the CDR3 is TGTGCCAGCAGCCGGGACAGGGGGGGTTCACCCCTCCACTTT. Its protein product is CASSRDRGGSPLHF.

V gene TRBV28 combines with J gene TRBJ2-2; D gene unclear. This CDR3 is built from 15 residues. The germline V and J ends were trimmed by 6 bases and 5 bases, with 16 bases remaining between them. Germline V gene lookup returns CDR1 MDHEN and CDR2 SYDVKM. The CDR3 loop is CASRTQTMDTGELFF. The CDR3 DNA follows: TGTGCCAGCAGAACCCAGACGATGGATACCGGGGAGCTGTTTTTT.